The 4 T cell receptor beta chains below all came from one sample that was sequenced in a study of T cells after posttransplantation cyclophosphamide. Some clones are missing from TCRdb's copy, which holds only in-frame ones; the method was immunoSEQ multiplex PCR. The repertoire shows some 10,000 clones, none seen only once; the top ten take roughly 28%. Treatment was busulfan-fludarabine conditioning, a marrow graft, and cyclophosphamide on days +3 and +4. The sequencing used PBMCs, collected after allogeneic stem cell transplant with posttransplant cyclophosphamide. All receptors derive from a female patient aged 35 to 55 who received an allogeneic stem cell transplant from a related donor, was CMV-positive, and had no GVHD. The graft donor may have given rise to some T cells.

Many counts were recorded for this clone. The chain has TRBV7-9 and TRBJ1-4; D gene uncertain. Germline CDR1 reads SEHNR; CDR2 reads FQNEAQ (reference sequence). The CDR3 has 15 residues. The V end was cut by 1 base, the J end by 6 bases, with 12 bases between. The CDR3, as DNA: TGTGCCAGCAGCTTAGGCGTCCCCCCCCATGAAAAACTGTTTTTT. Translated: CASSLGVPPHEKLFF.

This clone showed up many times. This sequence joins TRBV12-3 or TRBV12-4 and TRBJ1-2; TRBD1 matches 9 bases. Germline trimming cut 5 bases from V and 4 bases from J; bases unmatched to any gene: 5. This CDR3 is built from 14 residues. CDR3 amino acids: CASSKGQGSYGYTF. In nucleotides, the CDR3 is TGTGCCAGCAGTAAGGGACAGGGCAGCTATGGCTACACCTTC.

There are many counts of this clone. CDR3 sequence reads: CASSVGTGVGVAFF. CDR3 sequence (DNA): TGTGCCAGCAGTGTAGGGACAGGGGTCGGGGTAGCTTTCTTT. J is TRBJ1-1 and V is TRBV2, with TRBD1 matching over 10 bases. The CDR3 sequence is 14 residues long. Germline CDR1 and CDR2: SNHLY and FYNNEI. Trimming removed 4 bases from V and 10 bases from J; junction bases left unmatched: 9.

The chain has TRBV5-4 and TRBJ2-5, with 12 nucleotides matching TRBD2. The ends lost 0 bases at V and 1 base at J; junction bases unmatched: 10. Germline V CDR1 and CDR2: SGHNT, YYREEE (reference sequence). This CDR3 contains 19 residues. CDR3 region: CASSLDSLAGGPFQETQYF. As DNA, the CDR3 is TGTGCCAGCAGCTTGGATTCGCTAGCGGGGGGGCCATTCCAAGAGACCCAGTACTTC.